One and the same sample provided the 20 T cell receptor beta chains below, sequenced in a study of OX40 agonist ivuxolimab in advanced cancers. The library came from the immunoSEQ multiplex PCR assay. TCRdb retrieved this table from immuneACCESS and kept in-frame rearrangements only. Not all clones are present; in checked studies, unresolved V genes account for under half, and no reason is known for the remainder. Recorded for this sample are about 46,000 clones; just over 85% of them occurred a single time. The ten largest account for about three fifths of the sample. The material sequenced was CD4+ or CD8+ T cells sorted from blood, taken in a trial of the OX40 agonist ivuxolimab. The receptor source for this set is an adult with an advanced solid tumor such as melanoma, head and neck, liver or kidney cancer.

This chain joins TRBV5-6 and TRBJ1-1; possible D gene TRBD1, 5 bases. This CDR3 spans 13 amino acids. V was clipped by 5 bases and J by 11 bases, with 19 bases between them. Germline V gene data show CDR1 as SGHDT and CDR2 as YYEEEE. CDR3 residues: CASRGLREGPAFF. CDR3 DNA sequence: TGTGCCAGCAGGGGACTGCGAGAGGGGCCGGCTTTCTTT. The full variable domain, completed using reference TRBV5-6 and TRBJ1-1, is DAGVTQSPTHLIKTRGQQVTLRCSPKSGHDTVSWYQQALGQGPQFIFQYYEEEERQRGNFPDRFSGHQFPNYSSELNVNALLLGDSALYLCASRGLREGPAFFGQGTRLTVV.

This chain's CDR3 is CASSDPGLETQYF. As DNA, the CDR3 is TGTGCCAGCAGTGACCCAGGGTTAGAGACCCAGTACTTC. This sequence joins TRBV6-1 and TRBJ2-5, with a weak D call TRBD1 (5 bases). V lost 3 bases, J lost 4 bases, and 9 bases lay in between. Looked up from germline, CDR1 is MNHNS and CDR2 is SASEGT. The CDR3 is 13 residues long.

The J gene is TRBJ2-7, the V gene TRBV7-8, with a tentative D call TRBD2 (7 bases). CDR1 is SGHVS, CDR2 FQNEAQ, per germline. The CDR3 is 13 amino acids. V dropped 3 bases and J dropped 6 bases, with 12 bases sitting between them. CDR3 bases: TGTGCCAGCAGCTTCCGGGGGGCCCTCGAGCAGTACTTC. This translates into CASSFRGALEQYF. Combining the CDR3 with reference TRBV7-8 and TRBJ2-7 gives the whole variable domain GAGVSQSPRYKVAKRGQDVALRCDPISGHVSLFWYQQALGQGPEFLTYFQNEAQLDKSGLPSDRFFAERPEGSVSTLKIQRTQQEDSAVYLCASSFRGALEQYFGPGTRLTVT.

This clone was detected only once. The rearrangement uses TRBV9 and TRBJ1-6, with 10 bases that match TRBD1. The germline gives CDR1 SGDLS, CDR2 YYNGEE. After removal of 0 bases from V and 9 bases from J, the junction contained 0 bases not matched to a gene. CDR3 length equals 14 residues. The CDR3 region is CASSVGTGGSPLHF. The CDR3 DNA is TGTGCCAGCAGCGTAGGGACAGGGGGTTCACCCCTCCACTTT.

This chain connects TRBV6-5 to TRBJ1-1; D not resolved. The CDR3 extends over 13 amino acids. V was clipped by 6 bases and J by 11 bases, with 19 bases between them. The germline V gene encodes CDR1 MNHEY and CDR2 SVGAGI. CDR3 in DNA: TGTGCCAGCAGAGATTTAAATCGGTTTCGGGCTTTCTTT. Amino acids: CASRDLNRFRAFF.

The CDR3 here is CASSPGPGGRLTEAFF. The CDR3 DNA reads as TGTGCCAGCTCACCAGGTCCCGGCGGGAGGTTAACTGAAGCTTTCTTT. This rearrangement joins TRBV18 to TRBJ1-1, with no clear D. V was trimmed by 2 bases and J by 5 bases, leaving 18 bases between them. The CDR3 loop spans 16 amino acids. Germline loops: CDR1 KGHSH, CDR2 LQKENI.

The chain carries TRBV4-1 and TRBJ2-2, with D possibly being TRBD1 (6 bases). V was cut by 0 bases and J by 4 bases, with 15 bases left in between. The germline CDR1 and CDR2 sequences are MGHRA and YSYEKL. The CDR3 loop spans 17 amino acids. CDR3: CASSQDQTGSGTGELFF. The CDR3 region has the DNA TGCGCCAGCAGCCAAGATCAAACAGGGTCGGGCACCGGGGAGCTGTTTTTT.

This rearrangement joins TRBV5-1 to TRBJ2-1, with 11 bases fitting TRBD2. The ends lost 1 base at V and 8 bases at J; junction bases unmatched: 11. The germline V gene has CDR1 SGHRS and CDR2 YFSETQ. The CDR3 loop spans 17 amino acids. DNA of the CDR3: TGCGCCAGCAGCTTGTTCCTAGCGGGAGGTCTAGGGGATGAGCAGTTCTTC. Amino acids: CASSLFLAGGLGDEQFF.

The CDR3 loop reads CASRVSSGRADYNEQFF. DNA for the CDR3: TGCGCCAGCAGAGTGTCCAGCGGGAGGGCCGACTACAATGAGCAGTTCTTC. This sequence joins TRBV5-1 and TRBJ2-1, with 10 nucleotides matching TRBD2. V lost 5 bases, J lost 3 bases, and 11 bases stayed unmatched. Germline V lookup: CDR1 SGHRS, CDR2 YFSETQ. There are 17 residues in the CDR3.

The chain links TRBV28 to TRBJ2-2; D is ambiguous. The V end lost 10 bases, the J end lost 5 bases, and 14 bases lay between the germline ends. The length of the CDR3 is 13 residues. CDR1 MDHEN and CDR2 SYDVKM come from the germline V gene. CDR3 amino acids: CAILDVTTGELFF. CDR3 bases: TGTGCCATTCTGGACGTTACGACCGGGGAGCTGTTTTTT.

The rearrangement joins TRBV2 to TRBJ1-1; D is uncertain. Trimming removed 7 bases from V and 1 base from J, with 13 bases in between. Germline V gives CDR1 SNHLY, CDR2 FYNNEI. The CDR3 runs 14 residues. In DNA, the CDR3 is TGTGCCAGCACCGACTCCTACAGGAACACTGAAGCTTTCTTT. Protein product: CASTDSYRNTEAFF.

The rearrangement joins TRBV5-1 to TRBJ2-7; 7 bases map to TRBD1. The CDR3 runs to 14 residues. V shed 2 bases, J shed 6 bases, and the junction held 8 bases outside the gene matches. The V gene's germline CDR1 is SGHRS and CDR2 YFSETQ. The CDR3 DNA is TGCGCCAGCAGCTTTCAGGGGGATAACGGCGAGCAGTACTTC. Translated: CASSFQGDNGEQYF.

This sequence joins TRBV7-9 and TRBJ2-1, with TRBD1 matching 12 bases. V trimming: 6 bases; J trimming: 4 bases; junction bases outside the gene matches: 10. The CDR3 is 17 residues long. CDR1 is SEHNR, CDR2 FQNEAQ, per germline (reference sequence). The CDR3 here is CASRDPRDRGLYNEQFF. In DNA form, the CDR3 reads TGTGCCAGCAGGGACCCCAGGGACAGGGGGCTGTACAATGAGCAGTTCTTC.

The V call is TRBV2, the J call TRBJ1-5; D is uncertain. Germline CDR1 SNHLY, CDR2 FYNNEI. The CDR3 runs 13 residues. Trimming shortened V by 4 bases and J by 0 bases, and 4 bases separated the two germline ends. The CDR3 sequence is CASSGDSNQPQHF. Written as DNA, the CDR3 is TGTGCCAGCAGTGGGGATAGCAATCAGCCCCAGCATTTT.

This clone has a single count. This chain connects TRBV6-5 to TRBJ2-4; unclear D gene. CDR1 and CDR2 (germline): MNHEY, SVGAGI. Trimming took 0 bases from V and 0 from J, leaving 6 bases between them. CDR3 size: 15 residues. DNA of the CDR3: TGTGCCAGCAGTTACTCTCGGGTAGCCAAAAACATTCAGTACTTC. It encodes CASSYSRVAKNIQYF.

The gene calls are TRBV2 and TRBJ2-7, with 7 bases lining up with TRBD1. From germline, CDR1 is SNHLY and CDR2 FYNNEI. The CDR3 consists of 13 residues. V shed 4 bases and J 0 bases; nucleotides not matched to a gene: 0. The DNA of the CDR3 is TGTGCCAGCAGTGGGGACAGCTCCTACGAGCAGTACTTC. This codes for CASSGDSSYEQYF.

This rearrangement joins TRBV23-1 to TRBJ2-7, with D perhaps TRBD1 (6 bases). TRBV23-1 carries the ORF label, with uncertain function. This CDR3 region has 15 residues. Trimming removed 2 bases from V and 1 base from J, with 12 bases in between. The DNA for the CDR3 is TGCGCCAGCAGTCAACGTGGACAGTTTTCCTACGAGCAGTACTTC. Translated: CASSQRGQFSYEQYF.

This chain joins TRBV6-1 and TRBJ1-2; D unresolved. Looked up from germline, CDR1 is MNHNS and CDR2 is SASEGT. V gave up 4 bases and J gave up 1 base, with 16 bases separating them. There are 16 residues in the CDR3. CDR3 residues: CASSGLRGRVNYGYTF. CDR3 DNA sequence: TGTGCCAGCAGTGGGTTAAGAGGGCGGGTTAACTATGGCTACACCTTC.

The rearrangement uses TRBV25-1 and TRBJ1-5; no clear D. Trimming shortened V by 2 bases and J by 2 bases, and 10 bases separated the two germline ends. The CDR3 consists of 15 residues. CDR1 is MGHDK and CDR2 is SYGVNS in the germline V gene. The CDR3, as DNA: TGTGCCAGCAGTGAACCGGGTTGGGGCAATCAGCCCCAGCATTTT. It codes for CASSEPGWGNQPQHF.

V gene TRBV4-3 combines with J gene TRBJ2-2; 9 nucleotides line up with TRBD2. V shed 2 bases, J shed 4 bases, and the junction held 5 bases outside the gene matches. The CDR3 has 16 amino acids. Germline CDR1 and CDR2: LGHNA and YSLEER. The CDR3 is CASSQSLAGSTGELFF. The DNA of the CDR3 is TGCGCCAGCAGCCAATCACTAGCGGGTTCCACCGGGGAGCTGTTTTTT.